Reported below is one T cell receptor beta chain. Its antigen is not identified. The entry originates in a study of monozygotic twins with inflammatory bowel disease. Overall study results and limits: Cells of different T cell subtypes could not be told apart. Repertoire similarity was not found to differ between concordant and discordant twins, possibly from limited power.

The CDR3 consists of 15 residues. From germline, CDR1 is SGHRS and CDR2 YFSETQ. TCRdb reanalyzed the 5' RACE reads, giving one entry per CDR3 protein sequence and no DNA. This sample's table has roughly 200,000 distinct CDR3 sequences. Whole blood supplied total RNA, and T cells were not sorted. J is TRBJ2-1 and V is TRBV5-1; TCRdb's assignment of TRBD2 cannot be checked, as there is no DNA. This TCR was recovered from a human donor with ulcerative colitis or Crohn's disease, or a healthy co-twin of an affected twin (not recorded which). Sequenced input: blood. CDR3 protein: CASSLGVAGVQEQFF.